What follows are 22 T cell receptor beta chains derived from one specimen sequenced in a study of blood T cell repertoires in COVID-19 (TCRdb year 2020). Library preparation used the immunoSEQ multiplex PCR assay. TCRdb limited this immuneACCESS table to in-frame rearrangements with V and J called. A share of clones is missing; checked studies link under half to unresolved V genes, and the rest is unexplained. The sample table holds 89,000 or so clones, of which around 92% were seen once. 2.7% of the sample lies in the top ten. Source material: peripheral blood. These receptors came from a middle-aged man with COVID-19, enrolled during active disease.

V usage is TRBV5-5 and J usage is TRBJ2-5, with TRBD2 matching 8 bases. CDR1 SGHKS and CDR2 YYEKEE come from the germline V gene (reference sequence). The CDR3 totals 14 residues. The V segment lost 4 bases and the J segment 3 bases; nucleotides outside the gene matches: 5. The CDR3 loop is CASSAGTREETQYF. DNA of the CDR3: TGTGCCAGCAGCGCGGGGACTAGAGAAGAGACCCAGTACTTC.

The chain has TRBV5-1 and TRBJ2-7, with 10 nucleotides matching TRBD1. There are 17 residues in the CDR3. The junction had 13 bases not matched to a gene; V was cut back by 4 bases and J by 3 bases. Per germline, CDR1 SGHRS and CDR2 YFSETQ. The CDR3 sequence is CASSPGTGVALGYEQYF. DNA for the CDR3: TGCGCCAGCAGCCCCGGGACAGGGGTAGCCCTTGGCTACGAGCAGTACTTC. The complete variable domain, with remaining parts taken from reference TRBV5-1 and TRBJ2-7, reads KAGVTQTPRYLIKTRGQQVTLSCSPISGHRSVSWYQQTPGQGLQFLFEYFSETQRNKGNFPGRFSGRQFSNSRSEMNVSTLELGDSALYLCASSPGTGVALGYEQYFGPGTRLTVT.

The genes are TRBV18 and TRBJ1-1; D unresolved. V shed 2 bases and J shed 0 bases, with 4 bases lying between them. The CDR3 consists of 13 residues. Germline CDR1 reads KGHSH; CDR2 reads LQKENI. CDR3: CASSPGLNTEAFF. In nucleotides, the CDR3 is TGTGCCAGCTCACCAGGGCTGAACACTGAAGCTTTCTTT.

CDR3 sequence reads: CASSEARYLETQYF. In DNA form, the CDR3 reads TGTGCCAGCAGTGAAGCGCGATATTTGGAGACCCAGTACTTC. The chain couples TRBV2 to TRBJ2-5; no clear D. Looked up from germline, CDR1 is SNHLY and CDR2 is FYNNEI. The V and J ends lost 0 bases and 5 bases respectively, with 10 bases between them. This CDR3 spans 14 amino acids.

There are a few counts of this clone. This sequence joins TRBV13 and TRBJ1-1; 8 bases match TRBD1. Germline CDR1 is PRHDT and CDR2 is FYEKMQ (reference sequence). The CDR3 covers 15 residues. Trimming at V came to 4 bases and at J to 2 bases, leaving 6 bases not matched to a gene. The CDR3 DNA sequence: TGTGCCAGCAGCTCCTTAGACAGGGGCAACACTGAAGCTTTCTTT. Translation gives CASSSLDRGNTEAFF. Based on the CDR3 plus reference TRBV13 and TRBJ1-1, the full variable domain is AAGVIQSPRHLIKEKRETATLKCYPIPRHDTVYWYQQGPGQDPQFLISFYEKMQSDKGSIPDRFSAQQFSDYHSELNMSSLELGDSALYFCASSSLDRGNTEAFFGQGTRLTVV.

The J gene is TRBJ1-1, the V gene TRBV7-2; 7 bases align to TRBD1. CDR3 length equals 16 residues. After removal of 1 base from V and 3 bases from J, the junction contained 8 bases not matched to a gene. Germline V gives CDR1 SGHTA, CDR2 FQGNSA. The CDR3 DNA sequence: TGTGCCAGCAGCTTAGTCGGAGGAGGGACAGACACTGAAGCTTTCTTT. It encodes CASSLVGGGTDTEAFF.

The chain is built from TRBV11-3 and TRBJ2-2; D remains unclear. The CDR3 spans 11 residues. V was shortened by 5 bases and J by 8 bases, with 6 bases between the two germline ends. Looked up from germline, CDR1 is SGHNT and CDR2 is YENEEA. The CDR3 nucleotides read TGTGCCAGCAGCCACGGGGGGGAGCTGTTTTTT. Its translation: CASSHGGELFF.

This clone was detected a few times. The chain combines TRBV4-2 with TRBJ1-6; no clear D gene. CDR1 and CDR2 from the germline V gene are LGHNA and YNFKEQ. The CDR3 runs to 14 residues. Trimming took 4 bases from V and 5 from J, leaving 9 bases between them. DNA for the CDR3: TGTGCCAGCAGCCCCCGGGAGAATAATTCACCCCTCCACTTT. Amino acid sequence: CASSPRENNSPLHF.

V usage is TRBV9 and J usage is TRBJ2-5; TRBD2 matches 12 bases. Trimming took 3 bases from V and 4 from J; bases not matched to a gene: 4. The CDR3 length is 15 residues. Germline V gene data show CDR1 as SGDLS and CDR2 as YYNGEE. CDR3 amino acids: CASSDTGLAGETQYF. CDR3 bases: TGTGCCAGCAGCGACACGGGACTAGCGGGAGAGACCCAGTACTTC.

Only a few counts were recorded for this clone. The chain has TRBV7-9 and TRBJ1-3; maybe TRBD1 (5 bases). V dropped 6 bases and J dropped 4 bases, with 10 bases sitting between them. The CDR3 sequence is 13 residues long. Germline V gene sequence: CDR1 SEHNR, CDR2 FQNEAQ (reference sequence). The CDR3 DNA is TGTGCCAGCAGGACGCGGGGCGGAAACACCATATATTTT. Protein: CASRTRGGNTIYF. Full variable domain (remainder filled in from reference TRBV7-9 and TRBJ1-3): DTGVSQNPRHKITKRGQNVTFRCDPISEHNRLYWYRQTLGQGPEFLTYFQNEAQLEKSRLLSDRFSAERPKGSFSTLEIQRTEQGDSAMYLCASRTRGGNTIYFGEGSWLTVV.

The chain links TRBV28 to TRBJ2-2, with 10 nucleotides matching TRBD1. The CDR3 extends over 15 amino acids. Germline-derived CDR1 and CDR2 are MDHEN and SYDVKM. The V gene end was trimmed by 3 bases and the J gene end by 4 bases; junction bases not matched to a gene: 2. CDR3 nucleotides: TGTGCCAGCAGTTTCGGGACAGGGGCCACCGGGGAGCTGTTTTTT. This encodes CASSFGTGATGELFF. Complete variable domain (other parts from reference TRBV28 and TRBJ2-2): DVKVTQSSRYLVKRTGEKVFLECVQDMDHENMFWYRQDPGLGLRLIYFSYDVKMKEKGDIPEGYSVSREKKERFSLILESASTNQTSMYLCASSFGTGATGELFFGEGSRLTVL.

V usage is TRBV30 and J usage is TRBJ2-3; D uncertain. CDR1 GTSNPN and CDR2 SVGIG come from the germline V gene (reference sequence). The CDR3 contains 12 residues. V lost 0 bases to trimming and J lost 5 bases, with 6 bases between them. The CDR3 here is CAWSVSLDTQYF. The CDR3 DNA reads as TGTGCCTGGAGTGTTTCCTTAGATACGCAGTATTTT. Using reference TRBV30 and TRBJ2-3 for the parts outside the CDR3, the full variable domain is SQTIHQWPATLVQPVGSPLSLECTVEGTSNPNLYWYRQAAGRGLQLLFYSVGIGQISSEVPQNLSASRPQDRQFILSSKKLLLSDSGFYLCAWSVSLDTQYFGPGTRLTVL.

This clone has a handful of counts. The V call is TRBV3-1 (or the pseudogene TRBV3-2), the J call TRBJ2-4; D gene ambiguous. Trimming shortened V by 0 bases and J by 7 bases, and 10 bases separated the two germline ends. The CDR3 is made up of 14 amino acids. Germline CDR1 is LGHDT and CDR2 is YNNKEL (reference sequence). The DNA for the CDR3 is TGTGCCAGCAGCCAAGACCTAGTTGGGAACATTCAGTACTTC. Its protein product is CASSQDLVGNIQYF.

This clone was seen only once. Sequence at one end of the junction differs from germline and may be a read error. The V gene is TRBV3-1 (or the pseudogene TRBV3-2), the J gene TRBJ1-1; D unresolved. CDR1 and CDR2 (germline): LGHDT, YNNKEL (reference sequence). The CDR3 totals 13 residues. In DNA form, the CDR3 reads TGTGCCAGCAGCCAAGCCCCCTTGAGGATGGGTATCTTT. Translated, it gives CASSQAPLRMGIF.

This clone has a handful of counts. The chain combines TRBV3-1 (or the pseudogene TRBV3-2) with TRBJ1-2, with TRBD1 identical over 7 bases. With 4 bases clipped from V and 2 bases from J, the junction kept 7 bases outside the gene matches. The germline V gene encodes CDR1 LGHDT and CDR2 YNNKEL (reference sequence). The length of the CDR3 is 15 residues. The CDR3 loop is CASSLRTGRNYGYTF. The CDR3 DNA follows: TGTGCCAGCAGCCTTCGGACAGGCCGGAACTATGGCTACACCTTC.

The V gene is TRBV10-2, the J gene TRBJ2-7; TRBD2 might be the D (5 bases). CDR3 length equals 13 residues. V lost 6 bases and J lost 5, with 14 bases in between. Germline V gene lookup returns CDR1 WSHSY and CDR2 SAAADI. The DNA of the CDR3 is TGCGCCAGCAGAACCGGGAATCCCAACGAGCAGTACTTC. Translation gives CASRTGNPNEQYF.

The chain joins TRBV24-1 to TRBJ2-1, with 7 nucleotides matching TRBD2. CDR3 length: 14 residues. Trimming at V came to 10 bases and at J to 9 bases, leaving 14 bases not matched to a gene. The V gene's germline CDR1 is KGHDR and CDR2 SFDVKD. CDR3: CATRADGGRSEQFF. DNA for the CDR3: TGTGCCACGCGGGCGGACGGCGGGAGAAGTGAGCAGTTCTTC.

The chain joins TRBV19 to TRBJ1-2; D call uncertain. The CDR3 has 13 residues. V gave up 4 bases and J gave up 5 bases, with 11 bases separating them. CDR1 LNHDA and CDR2 SQIVND come from the germline V gene (reference sequence). The CDR3 loop reads CASSKNGDYGYTF. DNA of the CDR3: TGTGCCAGTAGTAAGAACGGTGATTATGGCTACACCTTC.

The V call is TRBV27, the J call TRBJ1-5, with 9 bases fitting TRBD1. The CDR3 is 13 amino acids. J was trimmed by 6 bases and V by 5 bases; bases with no gene match: 2. The V gene's germline CDR1 is MNHEY and CDR2 SMNVEV (reference sequence). CDR3: CASSRTGVQPQHF. In DNA form, the CDR3 reads TGTGCCAGCAGTAGGACAGGGGTTCAGCCCCAGCATTTT.

The genes are TRBV7-8 and TRBJ1-5; D is uncertain. With 5 bases removed from V and 3 bases from J, the gap between germline ends came to 5 bases. This CDR3 spans 12 amino acids. CDR1 is SGHVS, CDR2 FQNEAQ, per germline. The CDR3, as DNA: TGTGCCAGCAGCCACTACAATCAGCCCCAGCATTTT. Protein product: CASSHYNQPQHF.

CDR3 in amino acids: CASTSTIDPYGYTF. The CDR3 DNA reads as TGTGCCAGCACCTCAACAATCGATCCTTATGGCTACACCTTC. This sequence joins TRBV27 and TRBJ1-2; D ambiguous. This CDR3 spans 14 amino acids. Trimming removed 7 bases from V and 5 bases from J, with 17 bases in between. Per germline, CDR1 MNHEY and CDR2 SMNVEV (reference sequence).

The V gene is TRBV6-2 or TRBV6-3, the J gene TRBJ1-1; D remains ambiguous. This CDR3 spans 13 amino acids. With 4 bases removed from V and 3 bases from J, the gap between germline ends came to 9 bases. CDR1 is MNHEY and CDR2 is SVGEGT in the germline V gene. The CDR3, as DNA: TGTGCCAGCAGTTTTATGGGAGACACTGAAGCTTTCTTT. This sequence encodes CASSFMGDTEAFF.